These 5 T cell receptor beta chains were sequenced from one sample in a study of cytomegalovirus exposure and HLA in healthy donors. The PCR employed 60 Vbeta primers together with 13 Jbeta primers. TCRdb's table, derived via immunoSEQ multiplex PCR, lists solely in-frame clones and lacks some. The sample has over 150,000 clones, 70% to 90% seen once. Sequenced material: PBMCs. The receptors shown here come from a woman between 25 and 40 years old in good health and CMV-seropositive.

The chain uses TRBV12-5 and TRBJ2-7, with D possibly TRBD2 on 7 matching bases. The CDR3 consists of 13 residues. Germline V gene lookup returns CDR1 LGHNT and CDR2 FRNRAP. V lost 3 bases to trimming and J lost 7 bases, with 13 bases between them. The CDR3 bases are TGTGCTAGTGGTTTTGGGAGGGGGTGGGAGCAGTACTTC. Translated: CASGFGRGWEQYF.

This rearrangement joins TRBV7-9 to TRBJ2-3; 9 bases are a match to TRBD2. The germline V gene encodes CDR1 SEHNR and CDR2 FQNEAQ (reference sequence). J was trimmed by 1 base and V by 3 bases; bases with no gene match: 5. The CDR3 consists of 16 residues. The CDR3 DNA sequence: TGTGCCAGCAGCTTTGGGGCTAGCGGGGGCACAGATACGCAGTATTTT. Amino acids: CASSFGASGGTDTQYF.

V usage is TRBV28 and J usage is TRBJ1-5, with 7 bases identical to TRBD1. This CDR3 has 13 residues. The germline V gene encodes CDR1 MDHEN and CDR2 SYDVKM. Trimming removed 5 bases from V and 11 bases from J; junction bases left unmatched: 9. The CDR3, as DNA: TGTGCCAGCAGTGGGACAGCCGCAGGGGCCCAGCATTTT. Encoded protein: CASSGTAAGAQHF.

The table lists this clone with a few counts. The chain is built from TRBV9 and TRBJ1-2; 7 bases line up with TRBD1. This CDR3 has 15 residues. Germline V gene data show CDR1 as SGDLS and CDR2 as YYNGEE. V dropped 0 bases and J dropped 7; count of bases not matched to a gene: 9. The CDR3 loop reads CASSVVGSPGGGYTF. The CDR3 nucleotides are TGTGCCAGCAGCGTAGTAGGTTCCCCAGGGGGTGGCTACACCTTC.

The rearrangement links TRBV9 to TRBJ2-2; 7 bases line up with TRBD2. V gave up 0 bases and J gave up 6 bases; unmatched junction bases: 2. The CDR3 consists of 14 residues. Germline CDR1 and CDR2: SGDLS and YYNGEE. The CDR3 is CASSVGGGAGELFF. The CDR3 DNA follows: TGTGCCAGCAGCGTAGGGGGAGGGGCCGGGGAGCTGTTTTTT.